This TCR beta chain derives from a study of cytomegalovirus exposure and HLA in healthy donors. Study findings and constraints: According to the study, 160 or so TCR beta chains were cytomegalovirus-associated.

The CDR3 is 14 residues long. CDR1 and CDR2 (germline): MNHNS, SASEGT. V dropped 8 bases and J dropped 9; count of bases not matched to a gene: 8. Regarding this clone: No antigen is known for it.

The primer mix had 60 Vbeta and 13 Jbeta primers. The protocol was immunoSEQ multiplex PCR, while the TCRdb copy is restricted to in-frame clones and leaves out a portion. Of some 150,000 clones listed, 76% were seen once; the top ten hold about 1.8%. The sequenced sample consisted of PBMCs. The receptor comes from a female donor in good health and CMV-seropositive. The genes are TRBV6-1 and TRBJ2-1; TRBD2 aligns across 12 bases. Written as DNA, the CDR3 is TGTGCCAGCTATCCTAGCGGGGGGGCCCCTGAGCAGTTCTTC. As protein: CASYPSGGAPEQFF.